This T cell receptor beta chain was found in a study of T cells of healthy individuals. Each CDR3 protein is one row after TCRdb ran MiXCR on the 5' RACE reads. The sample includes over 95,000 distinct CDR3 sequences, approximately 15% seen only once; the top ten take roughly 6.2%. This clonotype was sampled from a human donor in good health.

The CDR3 here is CASSLGAETEPQHF. DNA of the CDR3: TGCGCCAGCAGCTTGGGTGCGGAGACTGAGCCCCAGCATTTT. The rearrangement uses TRBV5-1 and TRBJ1-5; D gene uncertain. This CDR3 has 14 residues. V lost 0 bases to trimming and J lost 8 bases, with 12 bases between them. Germline CDR1 and CDR2: SGHRS and YFSETQ.